This T cell receptor beta chain was identified during a study of graft-versus-host responses after intestinal transplantation. Study-level information: Among the recipients, transplants were multivisceral, liver-intestinal, or isolated intestinal. Among the recipients, all got anti-thymocyte globulin induction and then tacrolimus and steroids for 2 to 3 years.

Regarding this clone: Its specificity is not known.

From germline, CDR1 is SGDLS and CDR2 YYNGEE. Trimming took 3 bases from V and 8 from J, leaving 23 bases between them. The CDR3 contains 17 residues. Findings and limits, study-wide: Recipient marrow showed GvH clones, some seen first in ileum or blood.

TCRdb's copy holds only in-frame clones and misses some; the assay was immunoSEQ multiplex PCR. Among over 75,000 clones listed, about nine tenths were seen once. The rearrangement uses TRBV9 and TRBJ1-4, with D perhaps matching TRBD1 (6 bases). The receptor's source is a human donor who was the organ donor for an intestinal transplant. Sample: unstimulated CD8+ T cells sorted from spleen or lymph node cells, taken before transplant. For the CDR3, the DNA is TGTGCCAGCAGCGCCTCAGGGGTAGCATCGGGGGGGGAAAAACTGTTTTTT. This sequence encodes CASSASGVASGGEKLFF.